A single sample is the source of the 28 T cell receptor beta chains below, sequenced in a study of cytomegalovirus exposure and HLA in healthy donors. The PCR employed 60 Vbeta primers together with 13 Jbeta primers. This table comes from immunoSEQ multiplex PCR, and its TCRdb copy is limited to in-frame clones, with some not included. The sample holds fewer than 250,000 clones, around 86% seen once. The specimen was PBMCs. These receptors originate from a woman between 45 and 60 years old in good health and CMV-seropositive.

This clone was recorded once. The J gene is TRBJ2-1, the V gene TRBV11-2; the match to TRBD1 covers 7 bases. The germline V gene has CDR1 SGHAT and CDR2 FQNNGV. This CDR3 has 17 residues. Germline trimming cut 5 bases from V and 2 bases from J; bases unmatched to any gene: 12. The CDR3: CASSGPTGIVPYNEQFF. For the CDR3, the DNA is TGTGCCAGCAGCGGGCCGACAGGGATAGTTCCCTACAATGAGCAGTTCTTC.

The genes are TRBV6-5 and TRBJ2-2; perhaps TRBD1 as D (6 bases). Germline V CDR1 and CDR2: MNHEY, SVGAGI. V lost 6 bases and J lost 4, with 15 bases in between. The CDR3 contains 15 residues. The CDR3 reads CASSSGQRSTGELFF. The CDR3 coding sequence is TGTGCCAGCAGCTCTGGACAGCGTAGCACCGGGGAGCTGTTTTTT.

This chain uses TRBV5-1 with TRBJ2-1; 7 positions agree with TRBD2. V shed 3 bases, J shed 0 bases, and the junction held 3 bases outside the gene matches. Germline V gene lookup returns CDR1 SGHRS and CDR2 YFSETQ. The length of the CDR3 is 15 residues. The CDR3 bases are TGCGCCAGCAGCTGGGGGGGGAGCTCCTACAATGAGCAGTTCTTC. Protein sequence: CASSWGGSSYNEQFF.

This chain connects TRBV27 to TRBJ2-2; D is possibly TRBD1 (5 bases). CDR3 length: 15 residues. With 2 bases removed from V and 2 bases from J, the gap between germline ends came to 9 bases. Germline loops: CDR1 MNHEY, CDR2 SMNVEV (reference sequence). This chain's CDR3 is CASSLVQANTGELFF. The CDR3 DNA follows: TGTGCCAGCAGTTTAGTACAGGCAAACACCGGGGAGCTGTTTTTT.

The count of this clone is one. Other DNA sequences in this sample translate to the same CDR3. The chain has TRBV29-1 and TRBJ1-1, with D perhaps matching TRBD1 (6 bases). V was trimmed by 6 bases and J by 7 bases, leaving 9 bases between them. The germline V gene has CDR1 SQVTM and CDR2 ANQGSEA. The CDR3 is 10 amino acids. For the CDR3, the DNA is TGCAGCGTCGTGACAGGTGAAGCTTTCTTT. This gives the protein CSVVTGEAFF.

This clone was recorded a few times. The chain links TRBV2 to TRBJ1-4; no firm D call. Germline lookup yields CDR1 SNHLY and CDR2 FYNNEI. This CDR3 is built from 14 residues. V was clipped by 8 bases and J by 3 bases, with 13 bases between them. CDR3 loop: CASREGRANEKLFF. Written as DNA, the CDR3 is TGTGCCAGCCGCGAGGGTAGGGCTAATGAAAAACTGTTTTTT.

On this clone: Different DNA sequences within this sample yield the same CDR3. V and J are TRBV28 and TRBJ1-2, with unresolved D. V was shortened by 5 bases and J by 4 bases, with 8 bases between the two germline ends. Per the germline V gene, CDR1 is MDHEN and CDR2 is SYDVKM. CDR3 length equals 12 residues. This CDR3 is CASSLGGYGYTF. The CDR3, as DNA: TGTGCCAGCAGTCTTGGAGGCTATGGCTACACCTTC.

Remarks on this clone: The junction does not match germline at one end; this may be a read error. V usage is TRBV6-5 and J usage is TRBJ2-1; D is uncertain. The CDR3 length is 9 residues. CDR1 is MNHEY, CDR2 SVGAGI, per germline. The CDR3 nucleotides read TGTGCCAGCAGCTCACGACTGCTCTTC. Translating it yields CASSSRLLF.

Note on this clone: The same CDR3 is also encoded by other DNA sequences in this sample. The CDR3 nucleotides read TGTGCCAGCAGTTACTCAGGGGGGGGAGAGACCCAGTACTTC. Translating gives CASSYSGGGETQYF. The rearrangement links TRBV6-5 to TRBJ2-5; D perhaps matches TRBD2 (7 bases). The V gene's germline CDR1 is MNHEY and CDR2 SVGAGI. V lost 0 bases and J lost 4, with 9 bases in between. The CDR3 runs to 14 residues.

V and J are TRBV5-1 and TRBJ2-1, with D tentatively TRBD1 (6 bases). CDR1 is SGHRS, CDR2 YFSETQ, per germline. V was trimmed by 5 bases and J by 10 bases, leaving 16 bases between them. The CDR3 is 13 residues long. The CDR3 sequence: CASSPPWGLEQFF. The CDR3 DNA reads TGCGCCAGCAGTCCGCCCTGGGGGCTCGAGCAGTTCTTC. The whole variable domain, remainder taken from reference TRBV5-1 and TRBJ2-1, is KAGVTQTPRYLIKTRGQQVTLSCSPISGHRSVSWYQQTPGQGLQFLFEYFSETQRNKGNFPGRFSGRQFSNSRSEMNVSTLELGDSALYLCASSPPWGLEQFFGPGTRLTVL.

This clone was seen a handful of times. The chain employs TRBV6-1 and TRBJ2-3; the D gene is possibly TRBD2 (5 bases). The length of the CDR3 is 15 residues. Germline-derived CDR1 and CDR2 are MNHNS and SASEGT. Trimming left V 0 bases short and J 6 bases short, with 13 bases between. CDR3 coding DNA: TGTGCCAGCAGTGAAGCGAGGGCAGGTCAGGATACGCAGTATTTT. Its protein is CASSEARAGQDTQYF.

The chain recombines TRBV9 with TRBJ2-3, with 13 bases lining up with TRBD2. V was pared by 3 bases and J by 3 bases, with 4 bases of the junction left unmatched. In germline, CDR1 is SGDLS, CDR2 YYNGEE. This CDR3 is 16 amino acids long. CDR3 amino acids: CASSETSGGATDTQYF. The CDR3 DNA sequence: TGTGCCAGCAGCGAAACTAGCGGGGGGGCGACAGATACGCAGTATTTT.

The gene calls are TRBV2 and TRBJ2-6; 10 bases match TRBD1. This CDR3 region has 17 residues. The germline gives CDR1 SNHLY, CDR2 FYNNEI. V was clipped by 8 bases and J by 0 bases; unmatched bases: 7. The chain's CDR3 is CASRPGQGYSGANVLTF. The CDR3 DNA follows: TGTGCCAGCCGTCCGGGACAGGGGTACTCTGGGGCCAACGTCCTGACTTTC.

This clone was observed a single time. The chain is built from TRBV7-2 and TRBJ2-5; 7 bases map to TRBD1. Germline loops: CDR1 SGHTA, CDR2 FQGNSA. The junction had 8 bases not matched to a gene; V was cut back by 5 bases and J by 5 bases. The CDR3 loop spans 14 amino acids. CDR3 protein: CASSTRQGLETQYF. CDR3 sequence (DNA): TGTGCCAGCAGCACCCGACAGGGTCTCGAGACCCAGTACTTC. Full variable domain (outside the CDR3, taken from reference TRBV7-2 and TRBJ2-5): GAGVSQSPSNKVTEKGKDVELRCDPISGHTALYWYRQSLGQGLEFLIYFQGNSAPDKSGLPSDRFSAERTGGSVSTLTIQRTQQEDSAVYLCASSTRQGLETQYFGPGTRLLVL.

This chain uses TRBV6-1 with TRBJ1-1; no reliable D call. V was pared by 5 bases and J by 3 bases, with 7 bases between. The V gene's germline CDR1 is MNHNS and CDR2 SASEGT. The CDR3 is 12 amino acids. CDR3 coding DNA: TGTGCCAGCAGTTCCCCGGACACTGAAGCTTTCTTT. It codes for CASSSPDTEAFF.

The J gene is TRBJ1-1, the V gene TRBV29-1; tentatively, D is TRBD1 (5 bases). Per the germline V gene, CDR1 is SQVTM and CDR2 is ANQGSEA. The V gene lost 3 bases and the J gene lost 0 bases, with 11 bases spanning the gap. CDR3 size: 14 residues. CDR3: CSVEGERVNTEAFF. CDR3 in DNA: TGCAGCGTTGAGGGGGAGCGGGTGAACACTGAAGCTTTCTTT.

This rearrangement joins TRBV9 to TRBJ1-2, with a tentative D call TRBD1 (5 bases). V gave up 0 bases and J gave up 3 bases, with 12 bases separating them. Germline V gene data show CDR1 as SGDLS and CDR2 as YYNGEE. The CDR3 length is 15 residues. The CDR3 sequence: CASSVALGRDYGYTF. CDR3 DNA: TGTGCCAGCAGCGTAGCTCTGGGCAGGGACTATGGCTACACCTTC.

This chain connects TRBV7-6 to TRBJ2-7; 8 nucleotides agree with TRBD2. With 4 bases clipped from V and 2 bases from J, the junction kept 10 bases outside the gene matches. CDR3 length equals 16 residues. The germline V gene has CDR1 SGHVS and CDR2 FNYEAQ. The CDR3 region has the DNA TGTGCCAGCAGCTCAGAACGCGCGGGGGGCACCTACGAGCAGTACTTC. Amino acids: CASSSERAGGTYEQYF.

This CDR3 reads CASTDALQDYYGYTF. As DNA, the CDR3 is TGTGCCAGCACGGACGCCTTACAGGATTACTATGGCTACACCTTC. V usage is TRBV7-3 and J usage is TRBJ1-2, with D possibly TRBD1 on 5 matching bases. Germline values: CDR1 SGHTA, CDR2 FQGTGA. V lost 7 bases to trimming and J lost 3 bases, with 18 bases between them. CDR3 length: 15 amino acids.

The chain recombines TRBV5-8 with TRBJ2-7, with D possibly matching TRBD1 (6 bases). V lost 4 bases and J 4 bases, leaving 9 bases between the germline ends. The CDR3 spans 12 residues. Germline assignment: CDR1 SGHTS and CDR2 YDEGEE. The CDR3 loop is CASSRGIYEQYF. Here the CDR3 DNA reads TGTGCCAGCAGCAGGGGGATATACGAGCAGTACTTC.

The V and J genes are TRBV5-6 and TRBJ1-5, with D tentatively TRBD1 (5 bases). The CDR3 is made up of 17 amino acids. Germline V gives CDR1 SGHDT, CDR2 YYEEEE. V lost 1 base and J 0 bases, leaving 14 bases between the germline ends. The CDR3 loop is CASSLRGARYSNQPQHF. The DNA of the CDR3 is TGTGCCAGCAGCTTGAGGGGCGCCCGTTATAGCAATCAGCCCCAGCATTTT. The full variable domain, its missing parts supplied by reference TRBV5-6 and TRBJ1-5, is DAGVTQSPTHLIKTRGQQVTLRCSPKSGHDTVSWYQQALGQGPQFIFQYYEEEERQRGNFPDRFSGHQFPNYSSELNVNALLLGDSALYLCASSLRGARYSNQPQHFGDGTRLSIL.

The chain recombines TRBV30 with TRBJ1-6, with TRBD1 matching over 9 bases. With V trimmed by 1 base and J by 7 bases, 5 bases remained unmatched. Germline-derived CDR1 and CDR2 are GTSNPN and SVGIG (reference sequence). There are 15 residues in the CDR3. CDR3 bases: TGTGCCTGGAGTGCCCTGGGACAGGGAAATTCACCCCTCCACTTT. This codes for CAWSALGQGNSPLHF.

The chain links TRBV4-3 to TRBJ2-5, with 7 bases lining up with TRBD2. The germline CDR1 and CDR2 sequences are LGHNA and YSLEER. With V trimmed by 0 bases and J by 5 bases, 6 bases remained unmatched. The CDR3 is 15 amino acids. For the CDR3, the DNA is TGCGCCAGCAGCCAAGATAAAGAGGGAGGGGAGACCCAGTACTTC. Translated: CASSQDKEGGETQYF.

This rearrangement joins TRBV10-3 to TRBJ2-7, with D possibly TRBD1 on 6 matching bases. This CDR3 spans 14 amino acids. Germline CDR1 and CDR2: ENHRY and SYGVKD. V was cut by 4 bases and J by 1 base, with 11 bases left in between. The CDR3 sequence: CAISGTVVSYEQYF. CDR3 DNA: TGTGCCATCAGTGGGACAGTAGTTTCCTACGAGCAGTACTTC.

CDR3 loop: CASSSGTPGNTIYF. CDR3 DNA sequence: TGTGCCAGCAGCTCCGGGACACCCGGAAACACCATATATTTT. This chain uses TRBV13 with TRBJ1-3; maybe TRBD1 (6 bases). Between the trimmed V and J ends, which lost 4 bases and 4 bases, there was a span of 11 bases. CDR1 is PRHDT and CDR2 is FYEKMQ in the germline V gene (reference sequence). The CDR3 runs 14 residues.

In nucleotides, the CDR3 is TGTGCCAGCAGTTATCGGGACAGGGGGCTTCGCGACCTAAAGCCCCAGCATTTT. Translation gives CASSYRDRGLRDLKPQHF. The rearrangement joins TRBV6-7 to TRBJ1-5; TRBD1 matches 12 bases. TRBV6-7 is an ORF, with its function uncertain. CDR3 size: 18 residues. Losses at the gene ends were 3 bases for V and 8 bases for J; bases not matched to a gene: 14.

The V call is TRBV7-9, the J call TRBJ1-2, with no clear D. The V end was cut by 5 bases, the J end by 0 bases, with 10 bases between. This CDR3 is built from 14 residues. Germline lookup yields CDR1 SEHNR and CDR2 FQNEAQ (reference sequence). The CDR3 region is CASSPKPSNYGYTF. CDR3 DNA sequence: TGTGCCAGCAGCCCCAAGCCTTCTAACTATGGCTACACCTTC.

The CDR3 sequence is CASSHNLQGDTEAFF. As DNA, the CDR3 is TGTGCCAGCTCACATAATCTTCAGGGTGACACTGAAGCTTTCTTT. The V call is TRBV18, the J call TRBJ1-1; weak D call: TRBD1 (5 bases). Germline-derived CDR1 and CDR2 are KGHSH and LQKENI. Trimming removed 4 bases from V and 3 bases from J, with 15 bases in between. CDR3 size: 15 residues.